The next 20 T cell receptor beta chains were all read from a single sample in a study of T cell repertoires in cytomegalovirus infection. TCRdb redid the calling of the reads with MiXCR, one entry per CDR3 protein. This table has 450,000 to 550,000 distinct CDR3 sequences, approximately 17% appearing once. Sequencing was performed on CD8+ T cells from PBMCs. Receptors originate from a human donor in good health (CMV status not recorded). Some clones in this sample may be carry-over from other donors' samples.

Only a few counts were recorded for this clonotype. The rearrangement uses TRBV6-1 and TRBJ2-1; D possibly matches TRBD1 or TRBD2 (5 bases each). Deletions cut 3 bases from V and 2 bases from J, with 14 bases between. The CDR3 loop spans 16 amino acids. Germline lookup yields CDR1 MNHNS and CDR2 SASEGT. The chain's CDR3 is CASSDVGVSAYNEQFF. Here the CDR3 DNA reads TGTGCCAGCAGTGATGTGGGGGTCAGCGCCTACAATGAGCAGTTCTTC.

Of note for this clonotype: This may come from a read error, since a much larger clone is one base off. The CDR3 does not close with the conserved phenylalanine or tryptophan, likely indicating a read error. The chain is built from TRBV2 and TRBJ2-7; D remains ambiguous. The germline V gene has CDR1 SNHLY and CDR2 FYNNEI. The CDR3 spans 12 residues. The germline V and J ends were trimmed by 8 bases and 2 bases, with 10 bases remaining between them. CDR3 sequence reads: CASLGRTYEQYL. CDR3 DNA: TGTGCCAGCCTAGGACGGACCTACGAGCAGTACTTA.

The rearrangement links TRBV15 to TRBJ2-7; D may be TRBD2 (6 bases). Germline V lookup: CDR1 LNHNV, CDR2 YYDKDF (reference sequence). CDR3 length: 16 residues. V lost 3 bases and J 2 bases, leaving 17 bases between the germline ends. The chain's CDR3 is CATSRQGVGRPYEQYF. Here the CDR3 DNA reads TGTGCCACCAGCAGGCAGGGCGTGGGGAGGCCCTACGAGCAGTACTTC.

The rearrangement links TRBV27 to TRBJ1-2, with D unclear. V dropped 0 bases and J dropped 6 bases, with 17 bases sitting between them. This CDR3 has 16 residues. Germline lookup yields CDR1 MNHEY and CDR2 SMNVEV (reference sequence). Here the CDR3 DNA reads TGTGCCAGCAGTTTATCCCCGTACCCCGCGACTAATGGCTACACCTTC. It codes for CASSLSPYPATNGYTF.

This clonotype has ten or more counts. For the CDR3, the DNA is TGTGCCAGCAGCCCCAGACAGGGGCGGGTAGGCACAGATACGCAGTATTTT. It specifies CASSPRQGRVGTDTQYF. The genes are TRBV7-8 and TRBJ2-3; 8 bases fit TRBD1. This CDR3 is 17 amino acids long. With V trimmed by 5 bases and J by 1 base, 11 bases remained unmatched. Germline values: CDR1 SGHVS, CDR2 FQNEAQ.

This clonotype was counted ten times or more. V and J are TRBV7-9 and TRBJ1-5; no definite D call. Germline V gene lookup returns CDR1 SEHNR and CDR2 FQNEAQ (reference sequence). The CDR3 spans 17 residues. V lost 1 base, J lost 2 bases, and 15 bases lay in between. CDR3 coding DNA: TGTGCCAGCAGCTTAGAGAGCGGCCCCCGGGGCAATCAGCCCCAGCATTTT. Its protein product is CASSLESGPRGNQPQHF.

This clonotype showed up just a few times. The gene calls are TRBV19 and TRBJ1-2; perhaps TRBD1 as D (5 bases). Trimming removed 7 bases from V and 4 bases from J, with 10 bases in between. Looked up from germline, CDR1 is LNHDA and CDR2 is SQIVND (reference sequence). The CDR3 sequence is 12 residues long. The CDR3 DNA is TGTGCCAGTACCATAGGGGCCTATGGCTACACCTTC. This gives the protein CASTIGAYGYTF.

V gene TRBV11-2 combines with J gene TRBJ1-1, with D perhaps matching TRBD1 (6 bases). Trimming left V 4 bases short and J 2 bases short, with 17 bases between. Germline-derived CDR1 and CDR2 are SGHAT and FQNNGV. This CDR3 has 16 residues. DNA of the CDR3: TGTGCCAGCAGCTCCTGGGACATAACCATTAACACTGAAGCTTTCTTT. This encodes CASSSWDITINTEAFF.

The chain couples TRBV13 to TRBJ1-1; D gene unclear. The CDR3 runs 14 residues. V lost 0 bases, J lost 4 bases, and 9 bases lay in between. Germline-derived CDR1 and CDR2 are PRHDT and FYEKMQ (reference sequence). The CDR3 sequence is CASSLGGSLTEAFF. As DNA, the CDR3 is TGTGCCAGCAGCTTAGGGGGCAGCCTCACTGAAGCTTTCTTT. The complete variable domain, with remaining parts taken from reference TRBV13 and TRBJ1-1, reads AAGVIQSPRHLIKEKRETATLKCYPIPRHDTVYWYQQGPGQDPQFLISFYEKMQSDKGSIPDRFSAQQFSDYHSELNMSSLELGDSALYFCASSLGGSLTEAFFGQGTRLTVV.

This clonotype turned up a few times. This chain joins TRBV5-4 and TRBJ2-3; D uncertain. The V gene lost 1 base and the J gene lost 2 bases, with 11 bases spanning the gap. The CDR3 spans 15 residues. Looked up from germline, CDR1 is SGHNT and CDR2 is YYREEE (reference sequence). CDR3 loop: CASSLSGLPTDTQYF. The CDR3 nucleotides are TGTGCCAGCAGCTTGTCGGGCCTTCCCACAGATACGCAGTATTTT.

This clonotype was seen repeatedly, ten times or more. The chain combines TRBV19 with TRBJ2-1; 13 bases line up with TRBD2. Per germline, CDR1 LNHDA and CDR2 SQIVND (reference sequence). CDR3 length: 15 residues. Losses at the gene ends were 5 bases for V and 6 bases for J; bases not matched to a gene: 4. CDR3 nucleotide sequence: TGTGCCAGTAGTTCCCGGACTAGCGGGAGCAATGAGCAGTTCTTC. Residues: CASSSRTSGSNEQFF. Full variable domain (rest looked up from reference TRBV19 and TRBJ2-1): DGGITQSPKYLFRKEGQNVTLSCEQNLNHDAMYWYRQDPGQGLRLIYYSQIVNDFQKGDIAEGYSVSREKKESFPLTVTSAQKNPTAFYLCASSSRTSGSNEQFFGPGTRLTVL.

This clonotype was seen only a few times. The V call is TRBV6-5, the J call TRBJ1-1; 12 positions match TRBD1. V was pared by 4 bases and J by 4 bases, with 7 bases of the junction left unmatched. The CDR3 length is 16 residues. Germline lookup yields CDR1 MNHEY and CDR2 SVGAGI. CDR3 coding DNA: TGTGCCAGCAGTTTTCCGGGACAGGGGGCTGGCACTGAAGCTTTCTTT. This translates into CASSFPGQGAGTEAFF.

Ten or more counts support this clonotype. The rearrangement joins TRBV2 to TRBJ1-3; D not certain. The CDR3 totals 16 residues. The V gene lost 2 bases and the J gene lost 4 bases, with 15 bases spanning the gap. Germline CDR1 and CDR2: SNHLY and FYNNEI. In nucleotides, the CDR3 is TGTGCCAGCAGTGAATTGTCCGAGGGCTCCGGAAACACCATATATTTT. Protein sequence: CASSELSEGSGNTIYF.

This clonotype was counted ten times or more. The V call is TRBV10-3, the J call TRBJ2-7; 12 bases align to TRBD2. V lost 2 bases and J lost 2; bases outside the gene matches: 7. This CDR3 has 17 amino acids. The germline CDR1 and CDR2 sequences are ENHRY and SYGVKD. This chain's CDR3 is CAISERGTSGFTYEQYF. CDR3 sequence (DNA): TGTGCCATCAGTGAGCGGGGGACTAGCGGGTTTACCTACGAGCAGTACTTC.

This clonotype showed up many times. V is TRBV6-5 and J is TRBJ1-2; D perhaps matches TRBD1 (6 bases). Germline V CDR1 and CDR2: MNHEY, SVGAGI. The CDR3 runs 14 residues. Trimming took off 1 base at V and 2 bases at J, with 8 bases between the two ends. The CDR3 reads CASSYYQGNYGYTF. As DNA, the CDR3 is TGTGCCAGCAGTTACTACCAGGGGAACTATGGCTACACCTTC.

This clonotype was seen many times. The chain combines TRBV28 with TRBJ2-3; TRBD2 matches at 12 bases. The junction had 8 bases not matched to a gene; V was cut back by 3 bases and J by 4 bases. The CDR3 spans 17 residues. Germline CDR1 MDHEN, CDR2 SYDVKM. The CDR3 region is CASSLSLAGGGADTQYF. Here the CDR3 DNA reads TGTGCCAGCAGTTTGAGCCTAGCGGGAGGGGGGGCAGATACGCAGTATTTT.

The gene calls are TRBV28 and TRBJ2-1, with 7 bases aligning to TRBD2. The CDR3 is made up of 15 amino acids. V was pared by 5 bases and J by 4 bases, with 8 bases of the junction left unmatched. Germline V gene data show CDR1 as MDHEN and CDR2 as SYDVKM. The CDR3 nucleotides are TGTGCCAGCAGTCTCCGGGACTACCTGTACAATGAGCAGTTCTTC. It encodes CASSLRDYLYNEQFF.

This clonotype has more than one count but fewer than ten. This chain joins TRBV19 and TRBJ1-1; 9 positions match TRBD1. Germline CDR1 LNHDA, CDR2 SQIVND (reference sequence). With V trimmed by 5 bases and J by 5 bases, 12 bases remained unmatched. The CDR3 runs 16 residues. CDR3 region: CASSPLRGQGGTEAFF. DNA of the CDR3: TGTGCCAGTAGTCCCCTAAGGGGACAGGGTGGAACTGAAGCTTTCTTT.

This clonotype was seen repeatedly, ten times or more. The chain has TRBV6-5 and TRBJ2-1, with D possibly TRBD2 on 6 matching bases. The CDR3 has 18 amino acids. V dropped 2 bases and J dropped 5 bases, with 22 bases sitting between them. Per germline, CDR1 MNHEY and CDR2 SVGAGI. The CDR3 DNA reads as TGTGCCAGCAGTTACGGAGGTTTAATGAGGGAGGTGGACAATGAGCAGTTCTTC. It translates to CASSYGGLMREVDNEQFF.

The CDR3 DNA is TGTGCCAGCAGCGACCCGACAAAGGGCTACACCTTC. Amino acid sequence: CASSDPTKGYTF. The chain has TRBV5-4 and TRBJ1-2; D gene uncertain. This CDR3 is built from 12 residues. Trimming shortened V by 4 bases and J by 8 bases, and 12 bases separated the two germline ends. In germline, CDR1 is SGHNT, CDR2 YYREEE (reference sequence).